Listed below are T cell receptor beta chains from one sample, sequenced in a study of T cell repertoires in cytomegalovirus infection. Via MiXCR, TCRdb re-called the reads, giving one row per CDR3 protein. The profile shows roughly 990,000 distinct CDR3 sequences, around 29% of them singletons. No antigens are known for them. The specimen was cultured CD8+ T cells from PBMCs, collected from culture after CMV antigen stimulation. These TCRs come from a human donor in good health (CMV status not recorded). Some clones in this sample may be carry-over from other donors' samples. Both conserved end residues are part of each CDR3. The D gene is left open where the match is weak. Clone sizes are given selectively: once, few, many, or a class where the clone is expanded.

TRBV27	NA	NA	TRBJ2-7	TGTGCCAGCAGTTTATTTAGAGGGGGTTTCGACGAGCAGTACTTC	CASSLFRGGFDEQYF
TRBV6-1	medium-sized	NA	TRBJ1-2	TGTGCCACCGACTATGCGGTCGGAGTAGGATATGGCTACACCTTC	CATDYAVGVGYGYTF
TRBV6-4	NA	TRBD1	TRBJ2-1	TGTACCAGCAGTGAGAGGGACAGGGGTAGCAATGAGCAGTTCTTC	CTSSERDRGSNEQFF
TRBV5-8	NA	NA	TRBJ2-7	TGTGCCAGCAGCTTGGGGCCAGGGGTCGGTCACGAGCAGTACTTC	CASSLGPGVGHEQYF
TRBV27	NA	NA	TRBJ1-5	TGTGCCAGCAGTTTCATAGGGCAGGGCCAGCCCCAGCATTTT	CASSFIGQGQPQHF
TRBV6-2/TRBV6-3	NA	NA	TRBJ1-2	TGTGCCAGCAGTATGATACAGGGTTCTAACTATGGCTACACCTTC	CASSMIQGSNYGYTF
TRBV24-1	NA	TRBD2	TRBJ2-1	TGTGCCACCAGTCCGATCGAGGTAGCGGGGGGCCGAGACGAGCAGTTCTTC	CATSPIEVAGGRDEQFF
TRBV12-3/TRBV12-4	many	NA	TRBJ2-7	TGTGCCAGCAGTCGGACAGCAAGCTCCTACGAGCAGTACTTC	CASSRTASSYEQYF
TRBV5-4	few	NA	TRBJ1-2	TGTGCCAGCATCATCCAAGGAGCATACACCTTC	CASIIQGAYTF
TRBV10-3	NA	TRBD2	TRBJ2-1	TGTGCCATCAGTGAGACTAGCGACTACAATGAGCAGTTCTTC	CAISETSDYNEQFF
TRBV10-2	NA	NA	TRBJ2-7	TGCGCCAGCAGTGAGTCCTTAGGAGGTGGGGTGACCTACGAGCAGTACTTC	CASSESLGGGVTYEQYF
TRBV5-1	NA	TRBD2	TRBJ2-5	TGCGCCAGCAGCTTGGCGTCTAGCGGGGGGATAGAGACCCAGTACTTC	CASSLASSGGIETQYF
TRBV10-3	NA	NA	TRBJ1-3	TGTGCCGCCGAACAGAGCCGCTCTGGAAACACCATATATTTT	CAAEQSRSGNTIYF
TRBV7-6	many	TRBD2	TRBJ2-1	TGTGCCAGCAGCCTGCTCGGCGGGGGATACAATGAGCAGTTCTTC	CASSLLGGGYNEQFF
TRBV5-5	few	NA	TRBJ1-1	TGTGCCAGCAGCTTGGCCGGACAGCCGCCCTGGGACACTGAAGCTTTCTTT	CASSLAGQPPWDTEAFF
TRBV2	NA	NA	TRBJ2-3	TGTGCCAGCAGTGGGGGGCAGGGCCCTCGGGATACGCAGTATTTT	CASSGGQGPRDTQYF
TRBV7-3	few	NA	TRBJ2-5	TGTGCCAGCAGCTTAACACTAGCTATGGACGAGACCCAGTACTTC	CASSLTLAMDETQYF
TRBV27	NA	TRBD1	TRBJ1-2	TGTGCCAGCAGTCCCCTGACAGGGGGTGTTTCAGATGGCTACACCTTC	CASSPLTGGVSDGYTF
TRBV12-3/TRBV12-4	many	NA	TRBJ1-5	TGTGCCAGCAGTTTTGTCCCGGGAGGTGGCAATCAGCCCCAGCATTTT	CASSFVPGGGNQPQHF
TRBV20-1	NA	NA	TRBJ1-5	TGCAGTCTTTGGCATCAGCCCCAGCATTTT	CSLWHQPQHF
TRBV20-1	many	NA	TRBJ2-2	TGCAGTGCTAGAAGGTGGGGGCGCGACACCGGGGAGCTGTTTTTT	CSARRWGRDTGELFF
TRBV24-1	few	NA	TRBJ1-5	TGTGCCACCAGTGCGGGTTATAGCAATCAGCCCCAGCATTTT	CATSAGYSNQPQHF
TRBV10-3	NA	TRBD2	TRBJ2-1	TGTGCCATCAGGGTAGCGGGGGGGCCTTCTGGTAATGAGCAGTTCTTC	CAIRVAGGPSGNEQFF
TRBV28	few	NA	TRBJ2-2	TGTGCCAGCAGTGGGAGACAGGAAACTCCGAACACCGGGGAGCTGTTTTTT	CASSGRQETPNTGELFF
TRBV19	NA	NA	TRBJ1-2	TGTGCCAGTAGTATAAACAGACTAAACTATGGCTACACCTTC	CASSINRLNYGYTF
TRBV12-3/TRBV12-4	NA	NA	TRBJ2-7	TGTGCCAGCAGTTTAGGCAGGGTTTTAGACGAGCAGTACTTC	CASSLGRVLDEQYF
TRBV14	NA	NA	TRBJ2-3	TGTGCCAGCAGCCAATTAGGCGGGGGCTCGGATACGCAGTATTTT	CASSQLGGGSDTQYF
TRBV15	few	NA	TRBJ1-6	TGTGCCACCAGCAGCGGACAAAGCTCCTATAATTCACCCCTCCACTTT	CATSSGQSSYNSPLHF
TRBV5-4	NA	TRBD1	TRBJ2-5	TGTGCCAGCAGCCCCTCTCCGGGACAGGGTGAGACCCAGTACTTC	CASSPSPGQGETQYF
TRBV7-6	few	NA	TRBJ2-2	TGTGCCAGCAGCTTGAGATACCCGGGGGCCGGGGAGCTGTTTTTT	CASSLRYPGAGELFF
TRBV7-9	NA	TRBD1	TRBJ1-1	TGTGCCAGCAATAAGGGACAGGCTACTGAAGCTTTCTTT	CASNKGQATEAFF
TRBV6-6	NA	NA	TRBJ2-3	TGTGCCAGCAATCCCAGGGAGGCGGGGGCTAGCACAGATACGCAGTATTTT	CASNPREAGASTDTQYF
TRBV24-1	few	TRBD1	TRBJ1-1	TGTGCCACCAGTGCCGGGGACAGAGAAGGGAACATGAACACTGAAGCTTTCTTT	CATSAGDREGNMNTEAFF
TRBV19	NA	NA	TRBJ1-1	TGTGCCAGTAGTATCCTCCCCGGGGTGACAGGGAACACTGAAGCTTTCTTT	CASSILPGVTGNTEAFF
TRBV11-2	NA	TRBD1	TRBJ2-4	TGTGCCAGCAGCTTAGGACAGGGGGCTTTTCAGTACTTC	CASSLGQGAFQYF